A selection of T cell receptor beta chains follows, all from one sample in a study of T cell responses to AZD1222 COVID-19 vaccine. Here immunoSEQ multiplex PCR was the method, and the copy in TCRdb shows in-frame clones only, minus some. The sample lists 110,000 to 150,000 clones, around 90% occurring once. Sequenced here: peripheral blood, sampled on day 0 of AZD1222 vaccination. The receptors originated from an adult in good health. CDR3s include the opening cysteine and the closing phenylalanine or tryptophan. The D gene is left open where the match is weak. Clone size is shown for a subset of rows, as once, few, many or a class of expanded clone.

size | D | length | J | V | DNA | CDR3
once | TRBD1 | 16 | TRBJ2-7 | TRBV24-1 | TGTGCCACCAGTGATTTGCAAGGTCCGACAGGGGACGAGCAGTACTTC | CATSDLQGPTGDEQYF
- | - | 14 | TRBJ1-5 | TRBV4-1 | TGCGCCAGCAGCCAAGCCATCACAGATCAGCCCCAGCATTTT | CASSQAITDQPQHF
- | TRBD2 | 15 | TRBJ2-3 | TRBV6-5 | TGTGCCAGCAGATTAACTAGCGGGGGGGCACGTACGCAGTATTTT | CASRLTSGGARTQYF
- | TRBD1 | 14 | TRBJ1-2 | TRBV10-2 | TGCGCCAGCACTTCGGAGGGGGCGAGCTATGGCTACACCTTC | CASTSEGASYGYTF
- | - | 16 | TRBJ1-4 | TRBV4-3 | TGCGCCAGCAGCCAAGATTCAGCGGGGTCGTTAGAAAAACTGTTTTTT | CASSQDSAGSLEKLFF
- | - | 15 | TRBJ2-2 | TRBV29-1 | TGCAGCGCCACGGCGGGGTTATCGGACACCGGGGAGCTGTTTTTT | CSATAGLSDTGELFF
- | - | 14 | TRBJ2-2 | TRBV5-1 | TGCGCCAGCAGCCCCCAGGGGTTTTCTGGGGAGCTGTTTTTT | CASSPQGFSGELFF
- | - | 16 | TRBJ2-2 | TRBV5-4 | TGTGCCAGCAGCTTGCTTTCTGACAGTAACACCGGGGAGCTGTTTTTT | CASSLLSDSNTGELFF
- | TRBD1 | 15 | TRBJ1-3 | TRBV4-1 | TGCGCCAGCAGGGGACAGGGAAGGACTGGAAACACCATATATTTT | CASRGQGRTGNTIYF
- | TRBD1 | 15 | TRBJ2-2 | TRBV10-3 | TGTGCCATAAAACAGGGGTCACCGAACACCGGGGAGCTGTTTTTT | CAIKQGSPNTGELFF
- | - | 11 | TRBJ2-1 | TRBV13 | TGTGCCAGCAGCTACAGTAATGAGCAGTTCTTC | CASSYSNEQFF
- | TRBD1 | 21 | TRBJ1-4 | TRBV12-5 | TGTGCTAGTGGTCCGAAGGCCGGGACAGGGTACGATGCTGGGACTAATGAAAAACTGTTTTTT | CASGPKAGTGYDAGTNEKLFF
- | TRBD1 | 20 | TRBJ2-3 | TRBV4-3 | TGCGCCAGCAGCCACACCGCGACAGGGTTCTCCCTTTCCCCCACAGATACGCAGTATTTT | CASSHTATGFSLSPTDTQYF
- | TRBD1 | 15 | TRBJ1-2 | TRBV5-4 | TGTGCCAGCAGCTCAAGACAGGGCCTGGGCGCTGGCTACACCTTC | CASSSRQGLGAGYTF
- | - | 16 | TRBJ1-2 | TRBV6-5 | TGTGCCAGCAGTTACTCGATAGGAGCGGGCGAGGATGGCTACACCTTC | CASSYSIGAGEDGYTF
- | - | 13 | TRBJ2-1 | TRBV30 | TGTGCCTGGAGTGTCGGGGAAGGCGCTGAGCAGTTCTTC | CAWSVGEGAEQFF
- | TRBD2 | 16 | TRBJ2-5 | TRBV9 | TGTGCCAGCAGCCCCCAGACTAGCGGGAGGCGAGAGACCCAGTACTTC | CASSPQTSGRRETQYF
- | TRBD2 | 15 | TRBJ2-5 | TRBV24-1 | TGTGCCACCAGTGACGGGACTACCCTACAAGAGACCCAGTACTTC | CATSDGTTLQETQYF
- | TRBD2 | 13 | TRBJ2-7 | TRBV19 | TGTGCCAGTAGTGGGAGGGCAGACTACGAGCAGTACTTC | CASSGRADYEQYF
- | - | 13 | TRBJ2-3 | TRBV7-3 | TGTGCCAGCAGCTCCTCGCGTCCAGATACGCAGTATTTT | CASSSSRPDTQYF
- | - | 17 | TRBJ2-1 | TRBV7-2 | TGTGCCAGCAGCACCCTTACAGGGTCTACAGCCTACAATGAGCAGTTCTTC | CASSTLTGSTAYNEQFF
once | TRBD1 | 14 | TRBJ1-1 | TRBV7-2 | TGTGCCAGCAGCCTCGGACAGGGGCCCACTGAAGCTTTCTTT | CASSLGQGPTEAFF
once | TRBD2 | 14 | TRBJ2-2 | TRBV7-9 | TGTGCCAGCACGGGGAGGGTTTACACCGGGGAGCTGTTTTTT | CASTGRVYTGELFF
- | TRBD2 | 15 | TRBJ2-2 | TRBV7-8 | TGTGCCAGCAGGATAGCGGGGGCGAACACCGGGGAGCTGTTTTTT | CASRIAGANTGELFF
- | - | 14 | TRBJ2-1 | TRBV27 | TGTGCCAGCAGCTCTCCGGGAACCCTCAATGAGCAGTTCTTC | CASSSPGTLNEQFF
- | - | 12 | TRBJ1-4 | TRBV27 | TGTGCCGGGTCCGGGGGTAATGAAAAACTGTTTTTT | CAGSGGNEKLFF
- | - | 15 | TRBJ2-3 | TRBV4-1 | TGCGCCAGCAGCCTTCTGAGGGGTTCCACAGATACGCAGTATTTT | CASSLLRGSTDTQYF
once | - | 15 | TRBJ1-5 | TRBV2 | TGTGCCAGCAGCAAAAATCGGCAGTTAGATCAGCCCCAGCATTTT | CASSKNRQLDQPQHF
- | - | 16 | TRBJ1-3 | TRBV4-1 | TGCGCCAGCAGCCAAGGGACATTCCTCTCTGGAAACACCATATATTTT | CASSQGTFLSGNTIYF
- | - | 17 | TRBJ2-7 | TRBV4-1 | TGCGCCAGCAGCCAAGGACACCTATTTACTTCGGCCTACGAGCAGTACTTC | CASSQGHLFTSAYEQYF
- | - | 11 | TRBJ2-1 | TRBV28 | TGTGCCAGCAGCACCTTCTATGAGCAGTTCTTC | CASSTFYEQFF
- | - | 15 | TRBJ1-2 | TRBV14 | TGTGCCAGCAGCCAATGGGGTGCAGGTAGTGGAGGCTACACCTTC | CASSQWGAGSGGYTF